The 28 T cell receptor beta chains presented below share a single source sample, sequenced in a study of vaccination effects on CD4 cells after COVID-19. Once cultured for approximately ten days, the cells underwent separation to obtain CD4+ T cells. Assay: immunoSEQ multiplex PCR; the TCRdb copy retains only in-frame clones and omits some. The sample records 32,000 or so clones, 55% to 80% being singletons. Their target antigens are unknown. The sequencing here drew on CD4+ T cells from PBMCs cultured without peptide, taken before COVID-19 vaccination. The receptor set was obtained from a human donor who received a COVID-19 vaccine.

This chain links TRBV6-1 with TRBJ2-7, with TRBD2 matching over 7 bases. CDR1 is MNHNS and CDR2 is SASEGT in the germline V gene. With 3 bases clipped from V and 6 bases from J, the junction kept 8 bases outside the gene matches. The CDR3 has 14 amino acids. The CDR3 DNA sequence: TGTGCCAGCAGTGATGGGGCGGGAGTTTTCGAGCAGTACTTC. This encodes CASSDGAGVFEQYF.

The J gene is TRBJ2-3, the V gene TRBV5-1; 11 bases agree with TRBD2. J lost 1 base, V lost 4 bases, and 2 bases had no gene match. The V gene's germline CDR1 is SGHRS and CDR2 YFSETQ. CDR3 size: 15 residues. The CDR3 region is CASSLGLAGTDTQYF. In nucleotides, the CDR3 is TGCGCCAGCAGCCTGGGACTAGCGGGCACAGATACGCAGTATTTT.

The rearrangement links TRBV29-1 to TRBJ2-3, with a possible D match to TRBD2 (6 bases). The CDR3 runs to 15 residues. CDR1 SQVTM and CDR2 ANQGSEA come from the germline V gene. V lost 3 bases to trimming and J lost 1 base, with 14 bases between them. CDR3 sequence reads: CSVDWSGEGTDTQYF. CDR3 DNA: TGCAGCGTTGATTGGTCGGGAGAAGGCACAGATACGCAGTATTTT.

Judged by abundance, this clone is medium-sized. The chain carries TRBV6-5 and TRBJ1-2; TRBD1 matches at 10 bases. CDR1 and CDR2 (germline): MNHEY, SVGAGI. The CDR3 sequence is 15 residues long. Trimming removed 5 bases from V and 4 bases from J; junction bases left unmatched: 7. As DNA, the CDR3 is TGTGCCAGCAGTAAACCGGGACAGGGGACCTATGGCTACACCTTC. Its protein product is CASSKPGQGTYGYTF.

This clone came up a few times. The chain is built from TRBV4-1 and TRBJ1-2; TRBD1 is a possible D gene (6 bases). V lost 4 bases, J lost 2 bases, and 14 bases lay in between. Germline V gene sequence: CDR1 MGHRA, CDR2 YSYEKL. The CDR3 is 15 amino acids. CDR3 region: CASSLGGGSNYGYTF. The CDR3 DNA reads as TGCGCCAGCAGCCTTGGAGGGGGATCAAACTATGGCTACACCTTC.

V and J are TRBV4-2 and TRBJ1-2, with D perhaps TRBD1 (6 bases). The CDR3 extends over 14 amino acids. Trimming took off 4 bases at V and 8 bases at J, with 17 bases between the two ends. Per the germline V gene, CDR1 is LGHNA and CDR2 is YNFKEQ. This CDR3 reads CASSRVGGGGGYTF. The CDR3 DNA reads TGTGCCAGCAGCCGGGTGGGAGGGGGGGGAGGCTACACCTTC.

This chain joins TRBV5-8 and TRBJ2-1; maybe TRBD2 (6 bases). The CDR3 spans 16 residues. CDR1 is SGHTS, CDR2 YDEGEE, per germline. Trimming took 4 bases from V and 3 from J, leaving 17 bases between them. The CDR3 DNA is TGTGCCAGCAGCCCTACGGGGACTTACCTCTACAATGAGCAGTTCTTC. This codes for CASSPTGTYLYNEQFF.

The sample holds a few counts of this clone. The chain recombines TRBV6-5 with TRBJ2-3; no reliable D call. The ends were cut back, 6 bases at V and 4 bases at J, with 17 bases in the middle. This CDR3 comprises 15 residues. The germline gives CDR1 MNHEY, CDR2 SVGAGI. In DNA, the CDR3 is TGTGCCAGCAGGGGAACAGCGATTCAGGCAGATACGCAGTATTTT. It specifies CASRGTAIQADTQYF.

This clone was detected only once. This rearrangement joins TRBV5-1 to TRBJ2-5, with 8 nucleotides matching TRBD2. Germline lookup yields CDR1 SGHRS and CDR2 YFSETQ. The CDR3 is made up of 15 amino acids. J gave up 1 base and V 1 base, and 3 bases lay outside the gene matches. CDR3 in amino acids: CASSLWAGGQETQYF. The CDR3 region has the DNA TGCGCCAGCAGCTTGTGGGCGGGGGGCCAAGAGACCCAGTACTTC. The full variable domain, with the rest looked up from reference TRBV5-1 and TRBJ2-5, is KAGVTQTPRYLIKTRGQQVTLSCSPISGHRSVSWYQQTPGQGLQFLFEYFSETQRNKGNFPGRFSGRQFSNSRSEMNVSTLELGDSALYLCASSLWAGGQETQYFGPGTRLLVL.

The chain employs TRBV27 and TRBJ1-1; maybe TRBD1 (5 bases). Trimming shortened V by 4 bases and J by 1 base, and 10 bases separated the two germline ends. CDR3 size: 14 residues. In germline, CDR1 is MNHEY, CDR2 SMNVEV (reference sequence). The CDR3 is CASSSVGPNTEAFF. In DNA form, the CDR3 reads TGTGCCAGCAGTTCAGTGGGGCCGAACACTGAAGCTTTCTTT.

In its sample, this clone was seen once. This chain joins TRBV2 and TRBJ2-2, with 7 nucleotides matching TRBD1. The junction had 9 bases not matched to a gene; V was cut back by 8 bases and J by 0 bases. Germline CDR1 reads SNHLY; CDR2 reads FYNNEI. The CDR3 is 16 residues long. This CDR3 is CASYRDRRANTGELFF. CDR3 nucleotides: TGTGCCAGCTACCGGGACAGACGAGCGAACACCGGGGAGCTGTTTTTT.

The chain carries TRBV6-2 or TRBV6-3 and TRBJ1-5; 8 nucleotides match TRBD1. V was pared by 0 bases and J by 3 bases, with 7 bases of the junction left unmatched. CDR3 size: 17 residues. From germline, CDR1 is MNHEY and CDR2 SVGEGT. CDR3 coding DNA: TGTGCCAGCAGTTACTCTTTGACAGGGGTGAACAATCAGCCCCAGCATTTT. This gives the protein CASSYSLTGVNNQPQHF.

V usage is TRBV18 and J usage is TRBJ2-5; unclear D gene. From germline, CDR1 is KGHSH and CDR2 LQKENI. The CDR3 length is 11 residues. Trimming took 3 bases from V and 4 from J, leaving 3 bases between them. CDR3 DNA sequence: TGTGCCAGCTCACCGGGAGAGACCCAGTACTTC. Residues: CASSPGETQYF. The full variable domain, in which reference TRBV18 and TRBJ2-5 provide the parts outside the CDR3, is NAGVMQNPRHLVRRRGQEARLRCSPMKGHSHVYWYRQLPEEGLKFMVYLQKENIIDESGMPKERFSAEFPKEGPSILRIQQVVRGDSAAYFCASSPGETQYFGPGTRLLVL.

The chain recombines TRBV12-3 or TRBV12-4 with TRBJ2-1, with 7 bases matching TRBD1. Losses at the gene ends were 6 bases for V and 5 bases for J; bases not matched to a gene: 4. The CDR3 consists of 13 residues. The CDR3 DNA follows: TGTGCCAGCAGCCCTCAGGGGGACAATGAGCAGTTCTTC. This codes for CASSPQGDNEQFF.

The chain carries TRBV5-1 and TRBJ2-2, with 11 bases aligning to TRBD2. Germline V gene sequence: CDR1 SGHRS, CDR2 YFSETQ. The CDR3 extends over 17 amino acids. Germline trimming cut 1 base from V and 4 bases from J; bases unmatched to any gene: 6. CDR3 region: CASSLFTSGSFTGELFF. DNA for the CDR3: TGCGCCAGCAGCTTGTTCACTAGCGGGAGTTTCACCGGGGAGCTGTTTTTT.

The V and J genes are TRBV15 and TRBJ1-5; the match to TRBD1 covers 9 bases. The germline V gene encodes CDR1 LNHNV and CDR2 YYDKDF (reference sequence). The CDR3 is 18 amino acids. Germline trimming cut 0 bases from V and 2 bases from J; bases unmatched to any gene: 8. CDR3 sequence reads: CATSRDSPGQGRNQPQHF. CDR3 DNA sequence: TGTGCCACCAGCAGAGATTCTCCGGGACAGGGCCGCAATCAGCCCCAGCATTTT. The full variable domain, with the rest looked up from reference TRBV15 and TRBJ1-5, is DAMVIQNPRYQVTQFGKPVTLSCSQTLNHNVMYWYQQKSSQAPKLLFHYYDKDFNNEADTPDNFQSRRPNTSFCFLDIRSPGLGDTAMYLCATSRDSPGQGRNQPQHFGDGTRLSIL.

This clone has just a few counts. This sequence joins TRBV7-7 and TRBJ2-1, with TRBD2 matching over 16 bases. Germline loops: CDR1 SSHAT, CDR2 FNYEAQ (reference sequence). The J segment lost 7 bases and the V segment lost 1 base, leaving 16 bases of the junction unmatched. The CDR3 loop spans 21 amino acids. For the CDR3, the DNA is TGTGCCAGCAGCTTAGTTGGGACTAGCGGGGGGGCGGTTCCCTCGGGTAATGAGCAGTTCTTC. It specifies CASSLVGTSGGAVPSGNEQFF.

This clone showed up just a few times. This chain connects TRBV5-1 to TRBJ2-1, with 9 bases aligning to TRBD2. The germline CDR1 and CDR2 sequences are SGHRS and YFSETQ. With 0 bases clipped from V and 3 bases from J, the junction kept 1 base outside the gene matches. The length of the CDR3 is 15 residues. The CDR3 here is CASSLGSGSYNEQFF. The CDR3 bases are TGCGCCAGCAGCTTGGGTAGCGGGAGCTACAATGAGCAGTTCTTC. The full variable domain, in which reference TRBV5-1 and TRBJ2-1 provide the parts outside the CDR3, is KAGVTQTPRYLIKTRGQQVTLSCSPISGHRSVSWYQQTPGQGLQFLFEYFSETQRNKGNFPGRFSGRQFSNSRSEMNVSTLELGDSALYLCASSLGSGSYNEQFFGPGTRLTVL.

The V call is TRBV2, the J call TRBJ1-6, with 8 bases that match TRBD1. CDR3 length: 14 amino acids. Germline V gives CDR1 SNHLY, CDR2 FYNNEI. V trimming: 11 bases; J trimming: 5 bases; junction bases outside the gene matches: 8. In nucleotides, the CDR3 is TGTGCCTGTGGACAGGGATCGAATAATTCACCCCTCCACTTT. This sequence encodes CACGQGSNNSPLHF.

This clone has a single count. The rearrangement links TRBV5-1 to TRBJ2-6; 7 bases align to TRBD1. The CDR3 has 17 amino acids. Germline CDR1 is SGHRS and CDR2 is YFSETQ. The V gene end was trimmed by 2 bases and the J gene end by 4 bases; junction bases not matched to a gene: 9. As DNA, the CDR3 is TGCGCCAGCAGCTTCCGGGAAGGGGGCTCCGGGGCCAACGTCCTGACTTTC. It translates to CASSFREGGSGANVLTF.

The chain combines TRBV6-5 with TRBJ1-1; 10 bases fit TRBD1. The CDR3 length is 15 residues. Per germline, CDR1 MNHEY and CDR2 SVGAGI. V trimming: 0 bases; J trimming: 3 bases; junction bases outside the gene matches: 1. CDR3 bases: TGTGCCAGCAGTTACTCCGGGACAGGGGACACTGAAGCTTTCTTT. Translation gives CASSYSGTGDTEAFF.

This clone was observed a handful of times. The gene calls are TRBV5-6 and TRBJ1-2; no reliable D call. Germline CDR1 is SGHDT and CDR2 is YYEEEE. The V gene lost 2 bases and the J gene lost 2 bases, with 13 bases spanning the gap. This CDR3 has 15 residues. The CDR3 sequence is CASSFDFSGNYGYTF. CDR3 DNA sequence: TGTGCCAGCAGCTTTGATTTCTCGGGGAACTATGGCTACACCTTC.

This clone was picked up a small number of times. V usage is TRBV7-2 and J usage is TRBJ1-1; the D gene is possibly TRBD1 (5 bases). The CDR3 has 14 amino acids. V lost 3 bases, J lost 1 base, and 9 bases lay in between. Germline-derived CDR1 and CDR2 are SGHTA and FQGNSA. The CDR3, as DNA: TGTGCCAGCAGCTTGATGGGGGGGAACACTGAAGCTTTCTTT. Encoded protein: CASSLMGGNTEAFF.

The V call is TRBV25-1, the J call TRBJ2-3, with D hard to call. V lost 0 bases and J 8 bases, leaving 9 bases between the germline ends. The germline CDR1 and CDR2 sequences are MGHDK and SYGVNS. The CDR3 runs 13 residues. This CDR3 reads CASSEYSSGTQYF. DNA for the CDR3: TGTGCCAGCAGTGAATATTCGAGTGGTACGCAGTATTTT.

The chain employs TRBV5-6 and TRBJ2-2; 7 bases are shared with TRBD1. The CDR3 has 17 amino acids. Trimming at V came to 3 bases and at J to 1 base, leaving 9 bases not matched to a gene. The germline V gene has CDR1 SGHDT and CDR2 YYEEEE. The CDR3 loop reads CASSSVIRDRNTGELFF. The CDR3 coding sequence is TGTGCCAGCAGCTCTGTAATCCGGGACAGGAACACCGGGGAGCTGTTTTTT.

This chain links TRBV24-1 with TRBJ2-7, with D perhaps assigned TRBD1 or TRBD2 (6 bases each). The CDR3 totals 12 residues. The germline CDR1 and CDR2 sequences are KGHDR and SFDVKD. Between the trimmed V and J ends, which lost 7 bases and 6 bases, there was a span of 12 bases. The CDR3 region is CATRKQGGEQYF. CDR3 nucleotide sequence: TGTGCCACCAGGAAACAGGGAGGCGAGCAGTACTTC.

This chain links TRBV3-1 (or the pseudogene TRBV3-2) with TRBJ1-2; maybe TRBD1 (5 bases). With 6 bases removed from V and 7 bases from J, the gap between germline ends came to 12 bases. The CDR3 is 12 residues long. From germline, CDR1 is LGHDT and CDR2 YNNKEL (reference sequence). CDR3 sequence: CASRETGAGYTF. In DNA form, the CDR3 reads TGTGCCAGCAGAGAAACAGGAGCTGGCTACACCTTC.

The chain recombines TRBV7-8 with TRBJ1-1; TRBD1 might be the D (6 bases). The CDR3 is made up of 14 amino acids. The germline V and J ends were trimmed by 1 base and 1 base, with 7 bases remaining between them. Germline V CDR1 and CDR2: SGHVS, FQNEAQ. CDR3 nucleotides: TGTGCCAGCAGCTTAGGGACAGCGAACACTGAAGCTTTCTTT. Its protein is CASSLGTANTEAFF.